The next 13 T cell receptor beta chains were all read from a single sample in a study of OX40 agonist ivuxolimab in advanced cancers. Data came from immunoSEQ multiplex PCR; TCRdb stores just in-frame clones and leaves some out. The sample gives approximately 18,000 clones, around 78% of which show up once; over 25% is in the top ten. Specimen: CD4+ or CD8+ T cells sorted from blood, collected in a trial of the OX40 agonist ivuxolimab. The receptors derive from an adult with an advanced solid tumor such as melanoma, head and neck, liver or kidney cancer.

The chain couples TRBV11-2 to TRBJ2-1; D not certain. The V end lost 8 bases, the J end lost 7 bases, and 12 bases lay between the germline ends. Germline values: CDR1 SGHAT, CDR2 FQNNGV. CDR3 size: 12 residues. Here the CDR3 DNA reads TGTGCCAGCGCGGTAGGGCGGAATGAGCAGTTCTTC. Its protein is CASAVGRNEQFF.

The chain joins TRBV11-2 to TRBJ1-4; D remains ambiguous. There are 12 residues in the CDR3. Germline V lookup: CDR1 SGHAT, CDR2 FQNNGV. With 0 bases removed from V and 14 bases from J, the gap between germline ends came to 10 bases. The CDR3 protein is CASSLEGRDLFF. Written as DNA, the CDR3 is TGTGCCAGCAGCTTAGAAGGGCGCGACCTGTTTTTT.

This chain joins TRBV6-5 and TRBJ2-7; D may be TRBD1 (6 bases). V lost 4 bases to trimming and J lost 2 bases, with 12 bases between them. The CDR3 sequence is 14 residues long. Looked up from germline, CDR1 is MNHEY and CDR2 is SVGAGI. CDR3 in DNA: TGTGCCAGCAGTTTCGGGGACACTGCCTACGAGCAGTACTTC. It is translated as CASSFGDTAYEQYF.

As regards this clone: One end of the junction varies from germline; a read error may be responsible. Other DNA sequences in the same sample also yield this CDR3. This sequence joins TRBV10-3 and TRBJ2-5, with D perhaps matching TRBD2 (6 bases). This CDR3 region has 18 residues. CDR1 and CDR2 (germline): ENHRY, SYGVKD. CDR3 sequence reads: CAISESPRGLESPETQYF. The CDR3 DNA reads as TGTGCCATCAGCGAGTCGCCCCGGGGACTGGAATCGCCCGAGACCCAGTACTTC.

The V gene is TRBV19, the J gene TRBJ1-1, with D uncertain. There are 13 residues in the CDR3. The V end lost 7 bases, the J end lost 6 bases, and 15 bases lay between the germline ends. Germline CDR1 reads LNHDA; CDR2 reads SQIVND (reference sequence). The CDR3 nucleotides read TGTGCCAGTACCCTCAACACCGGCGCTGAAGCTTTCTTT. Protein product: CASTLNTGAEAFF.

The CDR3 spells CASSESAGGPVEQYF. CDR3 sequence (DNA): TGCGCCAGCAGTGAGTCAGCGGGAGGGCCTGTCGAGCAGTACTTC. The rearrangement uses TRBV10-2 and TRBJ2-7; 10 nucleotides match TRBD2. Germline lookup yields CDR1 WSHSY and CDR2 SAAADI. After removal of 0 bases from V and 6 bases from J, the junction contained 5 bases not matched to a gene. The CDR3 covers 15 residues.

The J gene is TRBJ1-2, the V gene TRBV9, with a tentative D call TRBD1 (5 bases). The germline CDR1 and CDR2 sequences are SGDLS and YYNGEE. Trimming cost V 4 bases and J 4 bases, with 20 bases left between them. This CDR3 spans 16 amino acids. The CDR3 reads CASSQNPSGDGYGYTF. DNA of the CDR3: TGTGCCAGCAGCCAGAATCCCTCGGGGGACGGCTATGGCTACACCTTC.

The CDR3 sequence: CASSKGPNYEQYF. The CDR3 nucleotides read TGTGCCAGCAGCAAGGGCCCAAACTACGAGCAGTACTTC. The J gene is TRBJ2-7, the V gene TRBV7-3; D ambiguous. This CDR3 region has 13 residues. Germline assignment: CDR1 SGHTA and CDR2 FQGTGA. V was trimmed by 5 bases and J by 3 bases, leaving 11 bases between them.

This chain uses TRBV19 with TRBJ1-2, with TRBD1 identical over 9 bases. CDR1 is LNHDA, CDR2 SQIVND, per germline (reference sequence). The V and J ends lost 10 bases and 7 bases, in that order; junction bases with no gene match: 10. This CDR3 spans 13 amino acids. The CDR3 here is CATSDRGEGGYTF. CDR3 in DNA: TGTGCCACCTCGGACAGGGGTGAGGGTGGCTACACCTTC.

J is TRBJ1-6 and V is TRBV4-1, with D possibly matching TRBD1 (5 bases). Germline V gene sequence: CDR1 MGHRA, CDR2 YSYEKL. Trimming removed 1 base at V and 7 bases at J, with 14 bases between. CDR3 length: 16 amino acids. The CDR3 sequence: CASSQVHQGFNSPLHF. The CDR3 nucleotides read TGCGCCAGCAGCCAAGTTCATCAGGGATTCAATTCACCCCTCCACTTT.

CDR3 amino acids: CASRPASGGDYNEQFF. The DNA for the CDR3 is TGCGCCAGCAGACCCGCTAGCGGAGGGGACTACAATGAGCAGTTCTTC. The chain employs TRBV4-1 and TRBJ2-1, with 7 bases fitting TRBD2. Germline V gene sequence: CDR1 MGHRA, CDR2 YSYEKL. CDR3 length: 16 residues. J lost 3 bases, V lost 6 bases, and 11 bases had no gene match.

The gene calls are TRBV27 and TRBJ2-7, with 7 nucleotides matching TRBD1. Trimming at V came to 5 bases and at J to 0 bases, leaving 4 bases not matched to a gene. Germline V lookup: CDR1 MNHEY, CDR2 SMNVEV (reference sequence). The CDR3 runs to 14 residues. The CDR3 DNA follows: TGTGCCAGCAGTGCGACAGGGAGCTCCTACGAGCAGTACTTC. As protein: CASSATGSSYEQYF.

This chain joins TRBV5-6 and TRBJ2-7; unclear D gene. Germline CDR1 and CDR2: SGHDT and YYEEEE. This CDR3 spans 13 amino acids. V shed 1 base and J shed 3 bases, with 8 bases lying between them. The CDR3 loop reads CASSLSQDYEQYF. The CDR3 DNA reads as TGTGCCAGCAGCTTGAGTCAGGACTACGAGCAGTACTTC.